The present TCR beta chain was sequenced within a study of T-cell reconstitution after alpha-beta-depleted transplantation in children. Preparing the TCRbeta library involved the use of unique molecular identifiers. TCRdb re-called the PCR reads through MiXCR, storing one row per CDR3 protein. Among 330,000 or so distinct CDR3 sequences listed, roughly a tenth were seen once. CDR3 length: 16 amino acids. Germline V lookup: CDR1 SGHRS, CDR2 YFSETQ. V lost 1 base, J lost 3 bases, and 14 bases lay in between. This clonotype was recorded at least ten times. Its antigen is unknown. Broader study findings: T-cell numbers and diversity one year post-transplant derived largely from freshly generated T cells. There were reportedly several hundred expanded graft clones from which alpha-beta T cells came about two months after transplant. The high TCRbeta diversity at day 60 in some patients came from surviving recipient T cells and thymic progenitors.

The rearrangement links TRBV5-1 to TRBJ2-1; D gene uncertain. The sequences come from PBMCs, collected before TCRalphabeta/CD19-depleted stem cell transplant. This receptor was identified in a boy younger than two with acute myeloid leukemia, due to receive a stem cell transplant. The CDR3 DNA follows: TGCGCCAGCAGCTTGATGACCGGTCCAAACTACAATGAGCAGTTCTTC. This gives the protein CASSLMTGPNYNEQFF. Combining the CDR3 with reference TRBV5-1 and TRBJ2-1 gives the whole variable domain KAGVTQTPRYLIKTRGQQVTLSCSPISGHRSVSWYQQTPGQGLQFLFEYFSETQRNKGNFPGRFSGRQFSNSRSEMNVSTLELGDSALYLCASSLMTGPNYNEQFFGPGTRLTVL.